A selection of T cell receptor beta chains follows, all from one sample in a study of beta chain features in type 1 diabetes. Repertoires were generated with immunoSEQ multiplex PCR, while TCRdb's copy carries only in-frame clones and drops some. The profile shows roughly 180,000 clones, 7.8% of them singletons. The sample taken for sequencing was central memory CD4+ T cells from blood. These receptor sequences come from a woman between 40 and 55 years old with type 1 diabetes. The CDR3 runs from the conserved cysteine through the conserved F or W. A D gene is named only where the DNA matches it firmly. Size is omitted from some rows. Given values are once, few, many or a class for expanded clones.

V gene	D gene	clone size	J gene	CDR3 DNA	CDR3 protein
TRBV28	TRBD1	few	TRBJ1-2	TGTGCCAGCAGTTTAGGGACAGGGCGCTATGGCTACACCTTC	CASSLGTGRYGYTF
TRBV7-2	TRBD1	.	TRBJ2-5	TGTGCCAGCAGCTTGATGGGACAGGGAGCGGAGACCCAGTACTTC	CASSLMGQGAETQYF
TRBV7-2	.	many	TRBJ1-2	TGTGCCAGCAGCTTAGAGCGGCTCCCGGGGGGCTACACCTTC	CASSLERLPGGYTF
TRBV9	.	few	TRBJ2-5	TGTGCCAGCAGCCCGTTTTACTTAGTACAAGAGACCCAGTACTTC	CASSPFYLVQETQYF
TRBV11-2	TRBD2	few	TRBJ2-1	TGTGCCAGCAGCATGTATAGCGGGAGACTCTACAATGAGCAGTTCTTC	CASSMYSGRLYNEQFF
TRBV29-1	.	few	TRBJ1-2	TGCAGCACAGGAATAGGAAGCTATGGCTACACCTTC	CSTGIGSYGYTF
TRBV7-3	TRBD1	.	TRBJ1-1	TGTGCCAGCAGCTTAAAGGGGGCGGGATCTGAAGCTTTCTTT	CASSLKGAGSEAFF
TRBV7-9	.	.	TRBJ1-1	TGTGCCAGCAGTTTCATTTACACTGAAGCTTTCTTT	CASSFIYTEAFF
TRBV7-9	.	few	TRBJ1-3	TGTGCCAGCAGTCAGGGGACTGGAAACACCATATATTTT	CASSQGTGNTIYF
TRBV18	TRBD1	few	TRBJ2-7	TGTGCCAGCTCTCAGGCCAGGGGGCGGGAGCAGTACTTC	CASSQARGREQYF